What follows are 28 T cell receptor beta chains derived from one specimen sequenced in a study of cytomegalovirus exposure and HLA in healthy donors. The data were produced by immunoSEQ multiplex PCR, yet TCRdb's version contains in-frame clones alone and is incomplete. The table has over 85,000 clones, about 95% seen once. The sequenced sample consisted of PBMCs. The receptors come from a woman between 18 and 30 years old in good health and CMV-seronegative.

This clone appeared a single time. The rearrangement joins TRBV11-3 to TRBJ1-1, with D tentatively TRBD1 (6 bases). The CDR3 contains 16 residues. Germline lookup yields CDR1 SGHNT and CDR2 YENEEA. V lost 5 bases and J 0 bases, leaving 16 bases between the germline ends. The CDR3 DNA sequence: TGTGCCAGCAGCCAGGGGTTTGCGCTTATGAACACTGAAGCTTTCTTT. Protein product: CASSQGFALMNTEAFF.

V usage is TRBV6-5 and J usage is TRBJ1-2; D unresolved. This CDR3 is 15 amino acids long. Germline CDR1 and CDR2: MNHEY and SVGAGI. Trimming shortened V by 6 bases and J by 0 bases, and 14 bases separated the two germline ends. The CDR3 nucleotides read TGTGCCAGCAGACTTGAGGGCAGCACTAACTATGGCTACACCTTC. This gives the protein CASRLEGSTNYGYTF.

The chain uses TRBV11-2 and TRBJ2-1, with 8 bases identical to TRBD1. V shed 5 bases and J 3 bases; nucleotides not matched to a gene: 9. The CDR3 is 16 amino acids. Per the germline V gene, CDR1 is SGHAT and CDR2 is FQNNGV. Here the CDR3 reads CASSPKTGAIYNEQFF. CDR3 bases: TGTGCCAGCAGCCCGAAGACAGGGGCGATCTACAATGAGCAGTTCTTC.

The rearrangement uses TRBV19 and TRBJ1-2; unclear D gene. The V end was cut by 3 bases, the J end by 6 bases, with 5 bases between. The CDR3 is 11 residues long. From germline, CDR1 is LNHDA and CDR2 SQIVND (reference sequence). CDR3 protein: CASSIRDGYTF. The DNA of the CDR3 is TGTGCCAGTAGTATCCGGGATGGCTACACCTTC.

The chain joins TRBV6-5 to TRBJ2-1; 12 bases fit TRBD2. CDR1 and CDR2 from the germline V gene are MNHEY and SVGAGI. CDR3 length: 16 amino acids. V lost 2 bases, J lost 7 bases, and 6 bases stayed unmatched. The CDR3 here is CASSYPTGTSGNEQFF. The CDR3 DNA follows: TGTGCCAGCAGTTACCCGACGGGGACTAGCGGGAATGAGCAGTTCTTC.

The J gene is TRBJ2-7, the V gene TRBV6-5; 7 positions match TRBD2. V shed 3 bases, J shed 6 bases, and the junction held 5 bases outside the gene matches. The CDR3 covers 13 residues. Looked up from germline, CDR1 is MNHEY and CDR2 is SVGAGI. This CDR3 is CASSYGGGLEQYF. CDR3 in DNA: TGTGCCAGCAGTTATGGCGGGGGACTCGAGCAGTACTTC.

The V gene is TRBV4-1, the J gene TRBJ2-3; 8 positions match TRBD1. Germline lookup yields CDR1 MGHRA and CDR2 YSYEKL. The trim removed 0 bases at V and 5 bases at J, leaving 4 bases unmatched. The CDR3 is made up of 15 amino acids. This CDR3 is CASSQDRTGRDTQYF. The CDR3 region has the DNA TGCGCCAGCAGCCAAGATCGGACAGGGCGAGATACGCAGTATTTT.

The rearrangement links TRBV7-6 to TRBJ2-2; 7 bases are shared with TRBD1. Losses at the gene ends were 2 bases for V and 9 bases for J; bases not matched to a gene: 12. CDR1 and CDR2 (germline): SGHVS, FNYEAQ. This CDR3 spans 16 amino acids. The CDR3 DNA is TGTGCCAGCAGCTTATCAGGGGGACAGCTACACCGGGAGCTGTTTTTT. Protein sequence: CASSLSGGQLHRELFF.

The chain carries TRBV5-1 and TRBJ1-3, with D tentatively TRBD1 (5 bases). The germline V gene has CDR1 SGHRS and CDR2 YFSETQ. This CDR3 has 14 amino acids. V dropped 5 bases and J dropped 0 bases, with 9 bases sitting between them. CDR3 sequence: CASREGTSGNTIYF. Written as DNA, the CDR3 is TGCGCCAGCAGGGAGGGGACCTCTGGAAACACCATATATTTT.

This chain joins TRBV28 and TRBJ1-1; 7 nucleotides line up with TRBD1. Germline CDR1 is MDHEN and CDR2 is SYDVKM. The V and J ends lost 6 bases and 4 bases, in that order; junction bases with no gene match: 8. CDR3 length: 14 residues. The CDR3, as DNA: TGTGCCAGCAGCCGCACAGGGGCGGGCACTGAAGCTTTCTTT. As protein: CASSRTGAGTEAFF.

The chain has TRBV10-3 and TRBJ1-4; perhaps TRBD1 as D (5 bases). Germline CDR1 is ENHRY and CDR2 is SYGVKD. Trimming cost V 0 bases and J 5 bases, with 10 bases left between them. CDR3 length: 15 residues. CDR3 protein: CAISESGGANEKLFF. CDR3 in DNA: TGTGCCATCAGTGAGTCAGGAGGGGCAAATGAAAAACTGTTTTTT.

V usage is TRBV5-4 and J usage is TRBJ2-7, with 11 bases matching TRBD2. Germline V CDR1 and CDR2: SGHNT, YYREEE (reference sequence). The CDR3 sequence is 17 residues long. With 0 bases clipped from V and 3 bases from J, the junction kept 8 bases outside the gene matches. The DNA of the CDR3 is TGTGCCAGCAGCTTGGCTAGCGGGGGGACCGGCGGCTACGAGCAGTACTTC. Encoded protein: CASSLASGGTGGYEQYF.

The CDR3 protein is CAWSNSYGYTF. As DNA, the CDR3 is TGTGCCTGGAGTAACAGCTATGGCTACACCTTC. The V and J genes are TRBV30 and TRBJ1-2; D is uncertain. The germline V and J ends were trimmed by 2 bases and 4 bases, with 5 bases remaining between them. The CDR3 spans 11 residues. CDR1 and CDR2 from the germline V gene are GTSNPN and SVGIG (reference sequence).

V gene TRBV18 combines with J gene TRBJ2-7, with 9 bases identical to TRBD1. V shed 2 bases and J 5 bases; nucleotides not matched to a gene: 10. CDR3 size: 16 residues. Germline V CDR1 and CDR2: KGHSH, LQKENI. This CDR3 is CASSPNRGQGIHEQYF. The CDR3 nucleotides read TGTGCCAGCTCACCAAACCGGGGACAGGGAATCCACGAGCAGTACTTC.

This clone was picked up one time. This chain joins TRBV28 and TRBJ2-7; no clear D gene. V was clipped by 2 bases and J by 2 bases, with 13 bases between them. The CDR3 consists of 15 residues. The germline gives CDR1 MDHEN, CDR2 SYDVKM. CDR3 nucleotide sequence: TGTGCCAGCAGTTTACATGGAGAGTGGACCTACGAGCAGTACTTC. It is translated as CASSLHGEWTYEQYF.

This chain connects TRBV10-3 to TRBJ1-1, with a possible D match to TRBD1 (6 bases). This CDR3 is built from 15 residues. Deletions cut 3 bases from V and 1 base from J, with 12 bases between. The V gene's germline CDR1 is ENHRY and CDR2 SYGVKD. CDR3 DNA sequence: TGTGCCATCAGTGACCCGGGGGGCCGGAACACTGAAGCTTTCTTT. Amino acids: CAISDPGGRNTEAFF.

The chain employs TRBV9 and TRBJ2-1; 13 bases are a match to TRBD2. CDR3 size: 17 residues. The ends lost 3 bases at V and 2 bases at J; junction bases unmatched: 5. Germline V CDR1 and CDR2: SGDLS, YYNGEE. CDR3 region: CASSEGLAGAPYNEQFF. The CDR3 nucleotides read TGTGCCAGCAGCGAAGGACTAGCGGGAGCCCCCTACAATGAGCAGTTCTTC.

This clone was seen only once. The rearrangement links TRBV29-1 to TRBJ2-1; maybe TRBD1 (6 bases). With 7 bases removed from V and 4 bases from J, the gap between germline ends came to 14 bases. Germline assignment: CDR1 SQVTM and CDR2 ANQGSEA. CDR3 length: 13 residues. The CDR3 reads CSASRTDYNEQFF. CDR3 DNA sequence: TGCAGCGCCTCTCGGACAGATTACAATGAGCAGTTCTTC.

V and J are TRBV27 and TRBJ2-6, with 8 nucleotides matching TRBD2. The CDR3 totals 14 residues. Trimming took 7 bases from V and 2 from J; bases not matched to a gene: 1. The germline CDR1 and CDR2 sequences are MNHEY and SMNVEV (reference sequence). In nucleotides, the CDR3 is TGTGCCAGCACACTAGCGGCTGGGGCCAACGTCCTGACTTTC. Translation: CASTLAAGANVLTF.

The V call is TRBV5-1, the J call TRBJ2-7; D is ambiguous. CDR1 SGHRS and CDR2 YFSETQ come from the germline V gene. V shed 0 bases and J shed 0 bases, with 10 bases lying between them. The CDR3 has 15 amino acids. The DNA for the CDR3 is TGCGCCAGCAGCTTGGTCGGAGCCGCCTCCTACGAGCAGTACTTC. Translation gives CASSLVGAASYEQYF.

The CDR3 here is CASSAQGFEAFF. The CDR3 nucleotides are TGTGCCAGCAGCGCGCAGGGATTTGAAGCTTTCTTT. J is TRBJ1-1 and V is TRBV9; possibly TRBD1 for D (5 bases). Germline V lookup: CDR1 SGDLS, CDR2 YYNGEE. V dropped 3 bases and J dropped 7 bases, with 10 bases sitting between them. CDR3 length equals 12 residues.

The rearrangement joins TRBV28 to TRBJ1-3; no firm D call. Trimming removed 2 bases at V and 9 bases at J, with 14 bases between. In germline, CDR1 is MDHEN, CDR2 SYDVKM. The CDR3 covers 14 residues. The CDR3 here is CASSLRSGGGTIYF. Here the CDR3 DNA reads TGTGCCAGCAGTTTACGGTCGGGTGGTGGCACCATATATTTT.

The chain couples TRBV5-1 to TRBJ2-2, with a tentative D call TRBD1 (5 bases). The CDR3 contains 13 residues. Between the trimmed V and J ends, which lost 4 bases and 3 bases, there was a span of 7 bases. Per germline, CDR1 SGHRS and CDR2 YFSETQ. DNA of the CDR3: TGCGCCAGCAGCCAGGGTTACACCGGGGAGCTGTTTTTT. This gives the protein CASSQGYTGELFF.

The V and J genes are TRBV5-1 and TRBJ1-4; TRBD1 might be the D (6 bases). Trimming left V 1 base short and J 7 bases short, with 20 bases between. The CDR3 is made up of 17 amino acids. Looked up from germline, CDR1 is SGHRS and CDR2 is YFSETQ. The CDR3 is CASSLTYETGVSEKLFF. The CDR3 nucleotides read TGCGCCAGCAGCTTGACGTACGAGACAGGTGTGAGTGAAAAACTGTTTTTT.

V usage is TRBV7-2 and J usage is TRBJ2-2; 8 nucleotides agree with TRBD2. From germline, CDR1 is SGHTA and CDR2 FQGNSA. The CDR3 has 16 residues. V lost 4 bases and J lost 7; bases outside the gene matches: 11. CDR3 protein: CASSSRRGLEGGELFF. The CDR3 DNA reads as TGTGCCAGCAGCTCTCGTCGGGGACTAGAGGGCGGGGAGCTGTTTTTT.

V gene TRBV11-3 combines with J gene TRBJ2-5, with TRBD1 matching over 9 bases. The CDR3 is made up of 15 amino acids. V lost 7 bases, J lost 0 bases, and 6 bases stayed unmatched. CDR1 is SGHNT, CDR2 YENEEA, per germline. The CDR3 reads CASNPGQGYQETQYF. In DNA form, the CDR3 reads TGTGCCAGCAATCCGGGACAGGGATACCAAGAGACCCAGTACTTC. The full variable domain, completed using reference TRBV11-3 and TRBJ2-5, is EAGVVQSPRYKIIEKKQPVAFWCNPISGHNTLYWYLQNLGQGPELLIRYENEEAVDDSQLPKDRFSAERLKGVDSTLKIQPAELGDSAVYLCASNPGQGYQETQYFGPGTRLLVL.

The rearrangement uses TRBV27 and TRBJ2-2; no clear D gene. This CDR3 is built from 12 residues. CDR1 and CDR2 from the germline V gene are MNHEY and SMNVEV (reference sequence). V lost 6 bases to trimming and J lost 6 bases, with 8 bases between them. In DNA, the CDR3 is TGTGCCAGCAGCCCCCCATCCGGGGAGCTGTTTTTT. Residues: CASSPPSGELFF.

The chain employs TRBV14 and TRBJ2-3; D may be TRBD2 (6 bases). V shed 5 bases and J shed 4 bases, with 16 bases lying between them. Germline V gene data show CDR1 as SGHDN and CDR2 as FVKESK. CDR3 length: 15 amino acids. CDR3 nucleotides: TGTGCCAGCAGCGCCCCACGGGGGTCCGCAGATACGCAGTATTTT. Its translation is CASSAPRGSADTQYF.